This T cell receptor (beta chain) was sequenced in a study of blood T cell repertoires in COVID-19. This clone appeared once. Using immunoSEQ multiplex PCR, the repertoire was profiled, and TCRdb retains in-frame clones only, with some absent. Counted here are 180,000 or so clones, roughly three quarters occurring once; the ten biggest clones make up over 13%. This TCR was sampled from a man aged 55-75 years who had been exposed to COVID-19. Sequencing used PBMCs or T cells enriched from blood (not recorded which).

Here the CDR3 DNA reads TGTGCCTGGAGTGTACAGCGGGATAGTGGTGATGAGCAGTTCTTC. Protein product: CAWSVQRDSGDEQFF. The chain combines TRBV30 with TRBJ2-1; 7 bases line up with TRBD2. Germline lookup yields CDR1 GTSNPN and CDR2 SVGIG (reference sequence). CDR3 length: 15 residues. V dropped 0 bases and J dropped 8; count of bases not matched to a gene: 10.